This T cell receptor beta chain is from a study of blood T cell repertoires in COVID-19. Per the germline V gene, CDR1 is GTSNPN and CDR2 is SVGIG (reference sequence). This CDR3 contains 16 residues. Trimming took 2 bases from V and 5 from J; bases not matched to a gene: 13. TCRdb's copy holds only in-frame clones and misses some; the assay was immunoSEQ multiplex PCR. Of tens of thousands of clones listed, approximately 82% are singletons. The chain employs TRBV30 and TRBJ2-3; 7 positions match TRBD1. This clonotype originated in a human donor in a cohort sampled during active COVID-19. Source material: peripheral blood. In DNA form, the CDR3 reads TGTGCCTGGAGTCGCCGACAGGGAAATACGCAAGATACGCAGTATTTT. Translation gives CAWSRRQGNTQDTQYF. Full variable domain (missing parts from reference TRBV30 and TRBJ2-3): SQTIHQWPATLVQPVGSPLSLECTVEGTSNPNLYWYRQAAGRGLQLLFYSVGIGQISSEVPQNLSASRPQDRQFILSSKKLLLSDSGFYLCAWSRRQGNTQDTQYFGPGTRLTVL.